The rows below give T cell receptor beta chains drawn from one sample of a study of T cell clonotyping in hematopoietic cell transplantation. TCRdb's table, derived via immunoSEQ multiplex PCR, lists solely in-frame clones and lacks some. The table lists about 19,000 clones, roughly 84% of them singletons. The sequenced sample was peripheral blood mononuclear cells. The receptors come from a man in his 60s in good health. Some clones in this sample may be carry-over from other donors' samples. Each CDR3 is given with its conserved first and last residue. The D gene is left open where the match is weak. Clone size, where shown, is once, few, many, or a class for clones that have expanded.

clone size: NA; D gene: NA; V gene: TRBV6-5; J gene: TRBJ2-7; CDR3 protein: CASSYSAVTYEQYF; CDR3 DNA: TGTGCCAGCAGTTACTCGGCGGTGACCTACGAGCAGTACTTC
clone size: NA; D gene: NA; V gene: TRBV12-5; J gene: TRBJ2-3; CDR3 protein: CASGNQRPNRTDTQYF; CDR3 DNA: TGTGCTAGTGGTAACCAACGACCCAACCGCACAGATACGCAGTATTTT
clone size: NA; D gene: NA; V gene: TRBV7-8; J gene: TRBJ1-6; CDR3 protein: CASTPRRVYRRDNSPLHF; CDR3 DNA: TGTGCCAGCACCCCTAGGAGGGTTTACCGGAGGGATAATTCACCCCTCCACTTT
clone size: few; D gene: NA; V gene: TRBV2; J gene: TRBJ2-7; CDR3 protein: CAEGRGTDYEQYF; CDR3 DNA: TGTGCCGAGGGTCGGGGGACGGACTACGAGCAGTACTTC
clone size: NA; D gene: NA; V gene: TRBV6-6; J gene: TRBJ2-2; CDR3 protein: CASSPVGTGELFF; CDR3 DNA: TGTGCCAGCAGCCCCGTGGGGACCGGGGAGCTGTTTTTT
clone size: NA; D gene: TRBD2; V gene: TRBV4-2; J gene: TRBJ2-7; CDR3 protein: CASSQVTGGGLAGGSYEQYF; CDR3 DNA: TGTGCCAGCAGCCAAGTTACAGGGGGGGGACTAGCGGGAGGCTCCTACGAGCAGTACTTC
clone size: NA; D gene: NA; V gene: TRBV27; J gene: TRBJ2-7; CDR3 protein: CASSPDWPYEQYF; CDR3 DNA: TGTGCCAGCAGCCCGGACTGGCCCTACGAGCAGTACTTC
clone size: NA; D gene: NA; V gene: TRBV6-5; J gene: TRBJ2-7; CDR3 protein: CASSLSGLPYEQYF; CDR3 DNA: TGTGCCAGCAGCTTATCCGGGTTACCCTACGAGCAGTACTTC
clone size: NA; D gene: NA; V gene: TRBV27; J gene: TRBJ1-3; CDR3 protein: CASSLRFGGDTRNTIYF; CDR3 DNA: TGTGCCAGCAGTTTAAGGTTCGGGGGGGATACGAGAAACACCATATATTTT
clone size: NA; D gene: NA; V gene: TRBV6-5; J gene: TRBJ1-1; CDR3 protein: CASTTVRGANTEAFF; CDR3 DNA: TGTGCCAGCACTACCGTCCGTGGGGCCAACACTGAAGCTTTCTTT
clone size: NA; D gene: NA; V gene: TRBV30; J gene: TRBJ2-2; CDR3 protein: CAGAGTANTGELFF; CDR3 DNA: TGTGCCGGCGCCGGGACCGCGAACACCGGGGAGCTGTTTTTT
clone size: once; D gene: TRBD1; V gene: TRBV30; J gene: TRBJ1-4; CDR3 protein: CAWSVSGGTGGEKLFF; CDR3 DNA: TGTGCCTGGAGTGTGTCGGGGGGGACAGGGGGTGAAAAACTGTTTTTT
clone size: NA; D gene: NA; V gene: TRBV15; J gene: TRBJ2-5; CDR3 protein: CATSRAPVMGTQYF; CDR3 DNA: TGTGCCACCAGCAGAGCCCCAGTCATGGGGACCCAGTACTTC
clone size: NA; D gene: NA; V gene: TRBV5-1; J gene: TRBJ1-4; CDR3 protein: CASSLGGGLTNEKLFF; CDR3 DNA: TGCGCCAGCAGCTTGGGCGGGGGGCTCACTAATGAAAAACTGTTTTTT
clone size: NA; D gene: NA; V gene: TRBV19; J gene: TRBJ1-1; CDR3 protein: CASSPRGDTEAFF; CDR3 DNA: TGTGCCAGTAGTCCGAGGGGGGACACTGAAGCTTTCTTT
clone size: NA; D gene: NA; V gene: TRBV6-1; J gene: TRBJ2-7; CDR3 protein: CASSGQPSYEQYF; CDR3 DNA: TGTGCCAGCAGTGGACAACCCTCCTACGAGCAGTACTTC
clone size: once; D gene: NA; V gene: TRBV9; J gene: TRBJ2-5; CDR3 protein: CASSRTLAWETQYF; CDR3 DNA: TGTGCCAGCAGCCGTACTCTAGCTTGGGAGACCCAGTACTTC
clone size: NA; D gene: TRBD1; V gene: TRBV7-9; J gene: TRBJ1-4; CDR3 protein: CASSLGNRGEKLFF; CDR3 DNA: TGTGCCAGCAGCTTAGGCAACAGGGGTGAAAAACTGTTTTTT
clone size: NA; D gene: TRBD1; V gene: TRBV27; J gene: TRBJ1-6; CDR3 protein: CASRGQRLPLHF; CDR3 DNA: TGTGCCAGCAGGGGACAGAGACTACCCCTCCACTTT
clone size: NA; D gene: TRBD2; V gene: TRBV7-9; J gene: TRBJ2-7; CDR3 protein: CASSLAGGEQYF; CDR3 DNA: TGTGCCAGCAGCTTAGCGGGGGGGGAGCAGTACTTC
clone size: NA; D gene: NA; V gene: TRBV28; J gene: TRBJ1-1; CDR3 protein: CASRVPLGDTEAFF; CDR3 DNA: TGTGCCAGCCGAGTGCCCCTTGGAGACACTGAAGCTTTCTTT
clone size: NA; D gene: NA; V gene: TRBV6-5; J gene: TRBJ1-6; CDR3 protein: CASRVTWGSPLHF; CDR3 DNA: TGTGCCAGCAGAGTCACGTGGGGTTCACCCCTCCACTTT
clone size: NA; D gene: TRBD1; V gene: TRBV7-9; J gene: TRBJ2-7; CDR3 protein: CASSLDRGPIYEQYF; CDR3 DNA: TGTGCCAGCAGCTTAGACAGGGGGCCTATCTACGAGCAGTACTTC
clone size: NA; D gene: NA; V gene: TRBV5-1; J gene: TRBJ2-7; CDR3 protein: CASSLLGGTYEQYF; CDR3 DNA: TGCGCCAGCAGCCTTCTCGGGGGTACCTACGAGCAGTACTTC
clone size: NA; D gene: NA; V gene: TRBV4-1; J gene: TRBJ1-5; CDR3 protein: CASSQDMRGPTSNQPQHF; CDR3 DNA: TGCGCCAGCAGCCAAGATATGCGGGGGCCAACAAGCAATCAGCCCCAGCATTTT
clone size: NA; D gene: NA; V gene: TRBV28; J gene: TRBJ1-1; CDR3 protein: CASSEEVNTEAFF; CDR3 DNA: TGTGCCAGCAGCGAGGAGGTGAACACTGAAGCTTTCTTT
clone size: NA; D gene: NA; V gene: TRBV30; J gene: TRBJ1-1; CDR3 protein: CAWRAGTNTEAFF; CDR3 DNA: TGTGCCTGGAGAGCGGGTACGAACACTGAAGCTTTCTTT
clone size: NA; D gene: NA; V gene: TRBV5-1; J gene: TRBJ2-5; CDR3 protein: CASSWDTQETQYF; CDR3 DNA: TGCGCCAGCAGCTGGGACACCCAAGAGACCCAGTACTTC
clone size: few; D gene: NA; V gene: TRBV30; J gene: TRBJ1-4; CDR3 protein: CAWSVSGLEEKLFF; CDR3 DNA: TGTGCCTGGAGTGTATCCGGGCTGGAGGAAAAACTGTTTTTT
clone size: few; D gene: NA; V gene: TRBV28; J gene: TRBJ1-5; CDR3 protein: CASRSIAQHF; CDR3 DNA: TGTGCCAGCAGGTCCATAGCCCAGCATTTT
clone size: few; D gene: TRBD2; V gene: TRBV7-2; J gene: TRBJ2-7; CDR3 protein: CASSLVSGSGDEQYF; CDR3 DNA: TGTGCCAGCAGCTTAGTGTCCGGGAGCGGGGACGAGCAGTACTTC
clone size: few; D gene: NA; V gene: TRBV7-9; J gene: TRBJ2-3; CDR3 protein: CATSPGGNTDTQYF; CDR3 DNA: TGTGCCACCTCCCCTGGAGGGAACACAGATACGCAGTATTTT
clone size: NA; D gene: TRBD2; V gene: TRBV9; J gene: TRBJ2-7; CDR3 protein: CASSVGTSFYEQYF; CDR3 DNA: TGTGCCAGCAGCGTAGGGACTAGTTTCTACGAGCAGTACTTC
clone size: NA; D gene: NA; V gene: TRBV6-5; J gene: TRBJ1-2; CDR3 protein: CASTRGRGIYGYTF; CDR3 DNA: TGTGCCAGCACCCGCGGGCGGGGGATCTATGGCTACACCTTC
clone size: NA; D gene: TRBD1; V gene: TRBV11-3; J gene: TRBJ2-5; CDR3 protein: CASSPEGAEETQYF; CDR3 DNA: TGTGCCAGCAGCCCTGAGGGGGCAGAGGAGACCCAGTACTTC
clone size: NA; D gene: NA; V gene: TRBV13; J gene: TRBJ2-7; CDR3 protein: CASSLGGQGRVEQYF; CDR3 DNA: TGTGCCAGCAGCTTAGGGGGGCAGGGACGTGTTGAGCAGTACTTC
clone size: NA; D gene: NA; V gene: TRBV5-6; J gene: TRBJ2-7; CDR3 protein: CASSLSSSYEQYF; CDR3 DNA: TGTGCCAGCAGCTTGTCCAGCTCCTACGAGCAGTACTTC
clone size: NA; D gene: NA; V gene: TRBV5-1; J gene: TRBJ2-3; CDR3 protein: CASSTLATDTQYF; CDR3 DNA: TGCGCCAGCAGTACACTGGCCACAGATACGCAGTATTTT
clone size: NA; D gene: NA; V gene: TRBV7-2; J gene: TRBJ1-5; CDR3 protein: CASSSLVGYSNQPQHF; CDR3 DNA: TGTGCCAGCAGCTCACTAGTTGGATATAGCAATCAGCCCCAGCATTTT
clone size: NA; D gene: NA; V gene: TRBV5-1; J gene: TRBJ1-5; CDR3 protein: CASSVGDLGLEPQHF; CDR3 DNA: TGCGCCAGCAGCGTGGGTGACTTGGGCCTTGAGCCCCAGCATTTT
clone size: NA; D gene: NA; V gene: TRBV29-1; J gene: TRBJ1-5; CDR3 protein: CSVEEGPNQPQHF; CDR3 DNA: TGCAGCGTTGAAGAGGGTCCGAATCAGCCCCAGCATTTT
clone size: NA; D gene: TRBD2; V gene: TRBV30; J gene: TRBJ2-4; CDR3 protein: CAWSRLAGEDIQYF; CDR3 DNA: TGTGCCTGGAGCAGACTAGCGGGAGAGGACATTCAGTACTTC
clone size: NA; D gene: NA; V gene: TRBV6-1; J gene: TRBJ1-5; CDR3 protein: CASNLRGGNQPQHF; CDR3 DNA: TGTGCCAGCAACCTAAGAGGGGGAAATCAGCCCCAGCATTTT
clone size: NA; D gene: TRBD1; V gene: TRBV4-1; J gene: TRBJ1-5; CDR3 protein: CASSPGQGASRPQHF; CDR3 DNA: TGCGCCAGCAGCCCGGGACAGGGGGCATCGAGGCCCCAGCATTTT
clone size: NA; D gene: TRBD1; V gene: TRBV6-5; J gene: TRBJ1-1; CDR3 protein: CASRVRQGGAEAFF; CDR3 DNA: TGTGCCAGCAGAGTTCGACAGGGAGGGGCTGAAGCTTTCTTT
clone size: NA; D gene: NA; V gene: TRBV5-6; J gene: TRBJ1-2; CDR3 protein: CASSLGGNYGYTF; CDR3 DNA: TGTGCCAGCAGCTTGGGAGGGAACTATGGCTACACCTTC
clone size: NA; D gene: NA; V gene: TRBV15; J gene: TRBJ1-1; CDR3 protein: CATSNSGRDTEAFF; CDR3 DNA: TGTGCCACCAGCAACTCAGGTCGAGACACTGAAGCTTTCTTT
clone size: NA; D gene: TRBD1; V gene: TRBV5-6; J gene: TRBJ1-6; CDR3 protein: CASRVGDRDNSPLHF; CDR3 DNA: TGTGCCAGCAGGGTGGGGGACAGGGATAATTCACCCCTCCACTTT
clone size: NA; D gene: TRBD1; V gene: TRBV29-1; J gene: TRBJ2-2; CDR3 protein: CSVRDRENTGELFF; CDR3 DNA: TGCAGCGTTCGGGACAGGGAAAACACCGGGGAGCTGTTTTTT
clone size: NA; D gene: NA; V gene: TRBV6-1; J gene: TRBJ1-5; CDR3 protein: CASSEWGRDNQPQHF; CDR3 DNA: TGTGCCAGCAGTGAATGGGGGAGGGACAATCAGCCCCAGCATTTT
clone size: NA; D gene: TRBD2; V gene: TRBV11-2; J gene: TRBJ2-3; CDR3 protein: CASSPGGSVTQYF; CDR3 DNA: TGTGCCAGCAGCCCGGGGGGATCTGTTACGCAGTATTTT
clone size: NA; D gene: TRBD2; V gene: TRBV7-2; J gene: TRBJ2-7; CDR3 protein: CASSASGGDTYEQYF; CDR3 DNA: TGTGCCAGCAGCGCTAGCGGGGGGGATACCTACGAGCAGTACTTC
clone size: NA; D gene: NA; V gene: TRBV30; J gene: TRBJ1-2; CDR3 protein: CAWSVNEDYGYTF; CDR3 DNA: TGTGCCTGGAGTGTCAATGAGGACTATGGCTACACCTTC
clone size: NA; D gene: NA; V gene: TRBV6-5; J gene: TRBJ2-7; CDR3 protein: CASSSPYEQYF; CDR3 DNA: TGTGCCAGCAGCTCGCCCTACGAGCAGTACTTC
clone size: NA; D gene: NA; V gene: TRBV6-4; J gene: TRBJ1-1; CDR3 protein: CASSEIGRGEAFF; CDR3 DNA: TGTGCCAGCAGTGAAATCGGCAGGGGTGAAGCTTTCTTT
clone size: once; D gene: NA; V gene: TRBV13; J gene: TRBJ2-7; CDR3 protein: CASRSRQGGAYEQYF; CDR3 DNA: TGTGCCAGCAGGTCCCGGCAGGGAGGCGCCTACGAGCAGTACTTC
clone size: NA; D gene: TRBD1; V gene: TRBV6-5; J gene: TRBJ1-6; CDR3 protein: CASTRDRGNNSPLHF; CDR3 DNA: TGTGCCAGCACGCGGGACAGGGGGAACAATTCACCCCTCCACTTT